The T cell receptor beta chain under discussion was sequenced for a study of PD-1 blockade in classical Hodgkin lymphoma. Regarding the study as a whole: Repertoire differences lack defined causes, possibly disease activity or prior therapy. By cycle point C4D1, TCR diversity had risen significantly in CD4+ cells (but not CD8+ cells). Healthy donors reportedly exceeded newly diagnosed patients in baseline TCR diversity.

Trimming removed 1 base from V and 0 bases from J; junction bases left unmatched: 2. Germline V gene sequence: CDR1 LGHNA, CDR2 YNFKEQ. The CDR3 has 16 amino acids. Here immunoSEQ multiplex PCR was the method, and the copy in TCRdb shows in-frame clones only, minus some. This sample carries about 8,500 clones, about 80% of them seen once, and the ten largest clones take about 12%. Each of the patients experienced relapse following autologous stem cell transplantation, and their brentuximab vedotin exposure differed. Thawed PBMCs were the source of CD4+ T cells, purified by magnetic negative selection. About this clone itself: Antigen: not known.

The gene calls are TRBV4-2 and TRBJ1-4; 7 bases are shared with TRBD1. The sample in question was CD4+ T cells from blood, obtained at baseline. This clonotype was obtained from a human donor with classical Hodgkin lymphoma. The DNA for the CDR3 is TGTGCCAGCAGCCAAGGGGACAGTGCAACTAATGAAAAACTGTTTTTT. Its protein is CASSQGDSATNEKLFF.